The 14 T cell receptor beta chains in this list originate from one sample, sequenced in a study of blood T cell repertoires in COVID-19. TCRdb's copy holds only in-frame clones and misses some; the assay was immunoSEQ multiplex PCR. The table has around 200,000 clones, under 85% seen once. The sample taken for sequencing was peripheral blood. The receptors were gathered from a human donor in a cohort sampled during active COVID-19.

This clone has a handful of counts. The chain joins TRBV4-2 to TRBJ2-1, with 8 bases aligning to TRBD2. Germline V gives CDR1 LGHNA, CDR2 YNFKEQ. V dropped 0 bases and J dropped 3; count of bases not matched to a gene: 7. CDR3 length equals 17 residues. CDR3 nucleotides: TGTGCCAGCAGCCAAGATGCCCTAGCGGGCAGCTACAATGAGCAGTTCTTC. Translation: CASSQDALAGSYNEQFF.

The CDR3 spells CASTIRGLSTEAFF. The CDR3 nucleotides are TGTGCCAGTACCATAAGGGGTCTTAGCACTGAAGCTTTCTTT. The chain combines TRBV19 with TRBJ1-1; perhaps TRBD1 as D (5 bases). Trimming left V 7 bases short and J 4 bases short, with 16 bases between. The length of the CDR3 is 14 residues. Germline V gives CDR1 LNHDA, CDR2 SQIVND (reference sequence).

The rearrangement joins TRBV6-6 to TRBJ2-7; TRBD1 might be the D (6 bases). Trimming pared 5 bases from V and 9 bases from J, leaving 29 bases between. Per the germline V gene, CDR1 is MNHNY and CDR2 is SVGAGI (reference sequence). The CDR3 extends over 17 amino acids. CDR3 loop: CASSPAALQGAARAQYF. CDR3 coding DNA: TGTGCCAGCAGTCCCGCCGCCTTACAGGGTGCTGCGAGGGCGCAGTACTTC.

The V and J genes are TRBV5-6 and TRBJ2-2, with D maybe TRBD1 (6 bases). The CDR3 is 17 amino acids. Germline V gene data show CDR1 as SGHDT and CDR2 as YYEEEE. Trimming took 0 bases from V and 4 from J, leaving 16 bases between them. The CDR3 bases are TGTGCCAGCAGCTTGGGGGTCCCGGGACACCTCACCGGGGAGCTGTTTTTT. Its protein product is CASSLGVPGHLTGELFF.

V and J are TRBV7-3 and TRBJ1-1, with D unresolved. CDR3 size: 14 residues. Germline V gene data show CDR1 as SGHTA and CDR2 as FQGTGA. V lost 1 base and J lost 4, with 10 bases in between. The CDR3 spells CASSLMAQSTEAFF. The CDR3 region has the DNA TGTGCCAGCAGCTTAATGGCTCAGTCCACTGAAGCTTTCTTT.

The chain has TRBV20-1 and TRBJ2-1, with TRBD2 matching over 10 bases. CDR3 length: 15 amino acids. Germline V CDR1 and CDR2: DFQATT, SNEGSKA (reference sequence). J lost 5 bases, V lost 3 bases, and 7 bases had no gene match. In DNA, the CDR3 is TGCAGTGCTAGTCGGAGCGGGGGGGCCCACAATGAGCAGTTCTTC. It encodes CSASRSGGAHNEQFF.

V gene TRBV2 combines with J gene TRBJ1-1; D not resolved. V was trimmed by 7 bases and J by 3 bases, leaving 3 bases between them. The CDR3 is made up of 10 amino acids. Germline CDR1 and CDR2: SNHLY and FYNNEI. The CDR3 loop reads CASTDTEAFF. The CDR3 nucleotides are TGTGCCAGCACCGACACTGAAGCTTTCTTT.

V is TRBV9 and J is TRBJ1-1, with D maybe TRBD1 (5 bases). With 0 bases removed from V and 3 bases from J, the gap between germline ends came to 12 bases. CDR1 and CDR2 from the germline V gene are SGDLS and YYNGEE. The length of the CDR3 is 15 residues. CDR3 in amino acids: CASSVARDSYTEAFF. CDR3 DNA sequence: TGTGCCAGCAGCGTAGCAAGGGACTCTTACACTGAAGCTTTCTTT.

This chain connects TRBV7-3 to TRBJ2-1, with 10 bases fitting TRBD2. The J segment lost 7 bases and the V segment lost 5 bases, leaving 11 bases of the junction unmatched. This CDR3 contains 16 residues. Germline V gene data show CDR1 as SGHTA and CDR2 as FQGTGA. CDR3 residues: CASSTQRGGRYNEQFF. CDR3 in DNA: TGTGCCAGCAGCACCCAGCGGGGGGGCAGGTATAATGAGCAGTTCTTC.

This chain links TRBV21-1 with TRBJ1-5; the listed D gene, TRBD1, was not tested against the DNA. TRBV21-1 represents a pseudogene. The CDR3 runs 22 residues. The DNA for the CDR3 is TGTGCCAGCAGCAAAAATAGTGGTCGTGGACAGGGGCCTAGAGGGAGCAATCAGCCCCAGCATTTT. It codes for CASSKNSGRGQGPRGSNQPQHF.

The J gene is TRBJ1-4, the V gene TRBV2; D might be TRBD1 (6 bases). V was trimmed by 8 bases and J by 8 bases, leaving 15 bases between them. The CDR3 loop spans 13 amino acids. Germline loops: CDR1 SNHLY, CDR2 FYNNEI. CDR3 in DNA: TGTGCCAGCGGGCGGGGGGCAGGAGAAAAACTGTTTTTT. Encoded protein: CASGRGAGEKLFF.

The gene calls are TRBV5-1 and TRBJ1-2; possibly TRBD1 for D (6 bases). Germline CDR1 is SGHRS and CDR2 is YFSETQ. The CDR3 is 15 residues long. Deletions cut 2 bases from V and 1 base from J, with 12 bases between. CDR3: CASSFVGAVNYGYTF. The CDR3 region has the DNA TGCGCCAGCAGCTTTGTGGGGGCGGTTAACTATGGCTACACCTTC.

The rearrangement uses TRBV11-2 and TRBJ1-5; D is uncertain. Trimming shortened V by 2 bases and J by 0 bases, and 8 bases separated the two germline ends. In germline, CDR1 is SGHAT, CDR2 FQNNGV. The CDR3 extends over 15 amino acids. CDR3 sequence reads: CASSLSPNSNQPQHF. CDR3 bases: TGTGCCAGCAGCTTATCACCTAATAGCAATCAGCCCCAGCATTTT.

The chain uses TRBV13 and TRBJ2-7; D ambiguous. The V and J ends lost 5 bases and 2 bases respectively, with 13 bases between them. The V gene's germline CDR1 is PRHDT and CDR2 FYEKMQ (reference sequence). CDR3 length: 14 residues. The CDR3 here is CASSPRVGTYEQYF. The DNA of the CDR3 is TGTGCCAGCAGCCCCCGGGTAGGAACCTACGAGCAGTACTTC.